Here is one T cell receptor (beta chain) with its context. The antigen is undetermined. Here immunoSEQ multiplex PCR was the method, and the copy in TCRdb shows in-frame clones only, minus some. The sample holds about 51,000 clones, around 84% seen once. Germline V gene lookup returns CDR1 WNHNN and CDR2 SYGVQD (reference sequence). V was clipped by 5 bases and J by 5 bases; unmatched bases: 7. CDR3 length equals 14 residues. As to time point: pretreatment peripheral blood. This entry belongs to a study of PD-L1 blockade in urothelial cancer. Study details: Patients went on atezolizumab in 2014, receiving 1,200 mg intravenously every 3 weeks. Blood samples contained a median about 150,000 T cells. Regarding the study as a whole: Sub-median blood TCR clonality before treatment predicted longer survival.

The source of this sequence is a man between 60 and 75 years old with urothelial cancer. This sample comprised PBMCs, obtained around atezolizumab (anti-PD-L1) treatment. The chain has TRBV10-1 and TRBJ2-7; TRBD2 aligns across 9 bases. The CDR3 protein is CASSLSGRYNEQYF. DNA for the CDR3: TGCGCCAGCAGTTTAAGCGGGAGGTACAACGAGCAGTACTTC.